This T cell receptor beta chain was sequenced during a study of T-cell memory formation after mild COVID-19. Findings and caveats of the study: Pre-infection memory showed some responding clones, and this suggested that cross-reactive memory joined.

On this clonotype itself: As yet, its antigen is unknown.

TCRdb ran MiXCR on the 5' RACE reads and lists one entry per CDR3 protein. Of about 210,000 distinct CDR3 sequences in the sample, approximately 30% were seen once. The sequencing input was PBMCs or a T cell subset sorted from them (not recorded which). The TCR sequence derives from an adult woman who had mild COVID-19 (a few samples of this study predate the infection). Cell type and time point are not known.

CDR3 nucleotides: TGTGCCAGCAGCTCCGGGGGCGGGCAAGAGACCCAGTACTTC. Amino acids: CASSSGGGQETQYF. The chain has TRBV7-2 and TRBJ2-5; either TRBD1 or TRBD2 may fit D (6 bases each). Trimming took 4 bases from V and 2 from J, leaving 11 bases between them. Germline V gene lookup returns CDR1 SGHTA and CDR2 FQGNSA. This CDR3 region has 14 residues.